This T cell receptor beta chain was recorded in a study of regulatory T cells in long-lasting Graves disease. Study-wide findings and caveats: Comparison showed that persistent patients shared more public clonotypes (about 2,700) than new patients (approximately 930).

Note on this clonotype: Its specificity is unknown.

As to time point: newly diagnosed GD, antithyroid drugs for less than 3 months. Generation of the TCR library employed RNA extracted from PBMCs. Researchers made TCR beta libraries by using iRepertoire HTBI primers and running Arm-PCR on CDR3 regions. TCRdb passed the multiplex PCR reads through MiXCR, listing each CDR3 protein once. The data show hundreds of thousands of distinct CDR3 sequences, less than 20% seen once. The CDR3 totals 14 residues. V dropped 4 bases and J dropped 1; count of bases not matched to a gene: 2. From germline, CDR1 is SGHRS and CDR2 YFSETQ. Separately, the same data were catalogued under a study of T cells in Graves' hyperthyroidism and ophthalmopathy. That paper states: The primer set for the first-round RT-PCR of the TCR CDR3 was HTBI.

The material sequenced was peripheral blood mononuclear cells (PBMCs), taken at new diagnosis, from a patient treated with antithyroid drugs. The origin of this receptor is a woman in her 30s with Graves disease. The chain couples TRBV5-1 to TRBJ1-1; 9 bases map to TRBD1. DNA for the CDR3: TGCGCCAGCAGCACGACAGGGGGGAACACTGAAGCTTTCTTT. This sequence encodes CASSTTGGNTEAFF.